This T cell receptor beta chain comes out of a study of shared clonotypes between healthy human individuals. Study overall: In total, the donors were a couple of women and a few men aged 18 to 49.

Notes on this clone: The antigen remains unidentified.

The CDR3 has 17 amino acids. Germline CDR1 SGHTA, CDR2 FQGTGA. V lost 0 bases and J lost 3; bases outside the gene matches: 6. About 200 ng DNA, 30,000 to 35,000 T cell genomes, went into each sorted-subset replicate PCR. Generated by immunoSEQ multiplex PCR, the TCRdb table keeps only in-frame clones and is missing some. The sample gives 2.3 million or so clones, approximately 93% of which show up once; 0.3% to 0.4% is in the top ten. Study-wide results and limits: Sequencing depth was a factor that was expected to affect clonotype sharing among donors. Larger richness was generally estimated for naive than memory subsets.

The chain couples TRBV7-3 to TRBJ2-2, with 8 bases fitting TRBD1. Input material: naive CD4+ T cells from PBMCs. Subset denoted: CD45RA+ positively selected. The receptor was isolated from a man aged 18 to 29 in good health. Some clones in this sample may be carry-over from other donors' samples. Written as DNA, the CDR3 is TGTGCCAGCAGCTTAACGACAACAGGGGGTTACACCGGGGAGCTGTTTTTT. This sequence encodes CASSLTTTGGYTGELFF. Drawing the rest from reference TRBV7-3 and TRBJ2-2, the complete variable domain is GAGVSQTPSNKVTEKGKYVELRCDPISGHTALYWYRQSLGQGPEFLIYFQGTGAADDSGLPNDRFFAVRPEGSVSTLKIQRTERGDSAVYLCASSLTTTGGYTGELFFGEGSRLTVL.